This T cell receptor (beta chain) was captured by sequencing in a study of T cell responses to AZD1222 COVID-19 vaccine. Assay used: immunoSEQ multiplex PCR; TCRdb lists only in-frame clones, some missing. This table has some 130,000 clones, more than 80% appearing once. The length of the CDR3 is 14 residues. V lost 2 bases and J 8 bases, leaving 15 bases between the germline ends. Germline CDR1 and CDR2: MGHRA and YSYEKL. This clone was counted only a few times. This sequence joins TRBV4-1 and TRBJ1-1, with D uncertain. This specimen consisted of peripheral blood, obtained on day 0 of AZD1222 vaccination. The source is an adult in good health. The CDR3 reads CASSQPIIGREAFF. Here the CDR3 DNA reads TGCGCCAGCAGCCAACCTATTATAGGCAGGGAAGCTTTCTTT.